A selection of T cell receptor beta chains follows, all from one sample in a study of T-cell reconstitution after alpha-beta-depleted transplantation in children. Each CDR3 protein gets one entry after TCRdb re-called the PCR reads with MiXCR. The sample comprises some 190,000 distinct CDR3 sequences, around 10% of which are singletons, and around 14% rests with the top ten. Source: PBMCs, taken before TCRalphabeta/CD19-depleted stem cell transplant. The receptors originated from a boy between 2 and 10 years old with acute myeloid leukemia, due to receive a stem cell transplant. CDR3s include the opening cysteine and the closing phenylalanine or tryptophan. The D gene is left open where the match is weak. Clone size is not always given. Where it is, it says once, few, many or a class for expanded clones.

D gene: TRBD1
J gene: TRBJ2-7
clone size: many
V gene: TRBV28
CDR3 DNA: TGTGCCAGCAACTTTGACAGGGGGTTCTACGAGCAGTACTTC
CDR3 protein: CASNFDRGFYEQYF

D gene: TRBD2
J gene: TRBJ2-1
clone size: many
V gene: TRBV28
CDR3 DNA: TGTGCCAGCAGTTTATGGGAGGGAGGGAGCTCCTACAATGAGCAGTTCTTC
CDR3 protein: CASSLWEGGSSYNEQFF

D gene: TRBD2
J gene: TRBJ2-1
clone size: many
V gene: TRBV9
CDR3 DNA: TGTGCCAGCAGCGTAGATAGCGGGGCTTTGGAGCAGTTCTTC
CDR3 protein: CASSVDSGALEQFF

D gene: .
J gene: TRBJ2-3
clone size: many
V gene: TRBV4-2
CDR3 DNA: TGTGCCAGCAGCCAAGTAGAGGCGGGGGCCGACACAGATACGCAGTATTTT
CDR3 protein: CASSQVEAGADTDTQYF

D gene: TRBD2
J gene: TRBJ2-1
clone size: many
V gene: TRBV3-1
CDR3 DNA: TGTGCCAGCAGCCAAGCGAGAGGGACTAGCGGGAGTAATGAGCAGTTCTTC
CDR3 protein: CASSQARGTSGSNEQFF

D gene: .
J gene: TRBJ1-1
clone size: many
V gene: TRBV19
CDR3 DNA: TGTGCCAGTAAACGGAAAGGGAGAGGCACTGAAGCTTTCTTT
CDR3 protein: CASKRKGRGTEAFF

D gene: .
J gene: TRBJ2-3
clone size: many
V gene: TRBV20-1
CDR3 DNA: TGCAGTGCTAGAGTAGAACGCACAGATACGCAGTATTTT
CDR3 protein: CSARVERTDTQYF

D gene: .
J gene: TRBJ2-3
clone size: many
V gene: TRBV25-1
CDR3 DNA: TGTGCCAGCAGTCCCGGCCCCACAGATACGCAGTATTTT
CDR3 protein: CASSPGPTDTQYF

D gene: .
J gene: TRBJ2-7
clone size: few
V gene: TRBV11-2
CDR3 DNA: TGTGCCAGCAGCTTAGGGACGGAGGCCACCTACGAGCAGTACTTC
CDR3 protein: CASSLGTEATYEQYF

D gene: TRBD1
J gene: TRBJ1-6
clone size: many
V gene: TRBV18
CDR3 DNA: TGTGCCAGCTCACCGACAGGGAGCCCGAATTCACCCCTCCACTTT
CDR3 protein: CASSPTGSPNSPLHF

D gene: .
J gene: TRBJ2-7
clone size: many
V gene: TRBV20-1
CDR3 DNA: TGCACCTCACAGGGAGGTGAATACGAGCAGTACTTC
CDR3 protein: CTSQGGEYEQYF

D gene: TRBD1
J gene: TRBJ1-1
clone size: many
V gene: TRBV2
CDR3 DNA: TGTGCCAGCAGTGGACAGGGGAACACTGAAGCTTTCTTT
CDR3 protein: CASSGQGNTEAFF

D gene: .
J gene: TRBJ1-6
clone size: many
V gene: TRBV5-1
CDR3 DNA: TGCGCCAGCAGCTTTTTCCTACAGGAGTCTAATTCACCCCTCCACTTT
CDR3 protein: CASSFFLQESNSPLHF

D gene: TRBD2
J gene: TRBJ2-1
clone size: few
V gene: TRBV6-1
CDR3 DNA: TGTGCCAGCAGGGCCGGGACTAGCGGGGTGAATGAGCAGTTCTTC
CDR3 protein: CASRAGTSGVNEQFF

D gene: TRBD1
J gene: TRBJ2-3
clone size: many
V gene: TRBV4-1
CDR3 DNA: TGCGCCAGCAGCGAGGGACAGGGGATCACAGATACGCAGTATTTT
CDR3 protein: CASSEGQGITDTQYF

D gene: TRBD2
J gene: TRBJ2-4
clone size: many
V gene: TRBV7-2
CDR3 DNA: TGTGCCAGCAGCTTATTTCGGGACGGGGGGGCAGATCACATTCAGTACTTC
CDR3 protein: CASSLFRDGGADHIQYF

D gene: .
J gene: TRBJ2-3
clone size: many
V gene: TRBV12-3/TRBV12-4
CDR3 DNA: TGTGCCAGCAGCTCCCAGGACTACCTTAGTACGCAGTATTTT
CDR3 protein: CASSSQDYLSTQYF

D gene: .
J gene: TRBJ2-5
clone size: .
V gene: TRBV18
CDR3 DNA: TGTGCCAGCTCACCCGGGAGCCAAGATACCCAGTACTTC
CDR3 protein: CASSPGSQDTQYF

D gene: TRBD1
J gene: TRBJ2-5
clone size: many
V gene: TRBV14
CDR3 DNA: TGTGCCAGCAGCCAATGGACAGGGTGGGGTGAGACCCAGTACTTC
CDR3 protein: CASSQWTGWGETQYF

D gene: TRBD1
J gene: TRBJ2-1
clone size: many
V gene: TRBV5-6
CDR3 DNA: TGTGCCAGCAGCCCCCGACAGGGACCATTCAATGAGCAGTTCTTC
CDR3 protein: CASSPRQGPFNEQFF

D gene: .
J gene: TRBJ1-4
clone size: many
V gene: TRBV5-1
CDR3 DNA: TGCGCCAGCAGCTTGGCCGCCAGGGCGGAGGAAAAACTGTTTTTT
CDR3 protein: CASSLAARAEEKLFF

D gene: TRBD1
J gene: TRBJ2-2
clone size: many
V gene: TRBV25-1
CDR3 DNA: TGTGCCAGCAGAGCGACAGGGCCCGGGGAGCTGTTTTTT
CDR3 protein: CASRATGPGELFF

D gene: .
J gene: TRBJ2-2
clone size: .
V gene: TRBV7-9
CDR3 DNA: TGTGCCAGCAGCTTAGGCACCTGGGAGCTGTTTTTT
CDR3 protein: CASSLGTWELFF

D gene: .
J gene: TRBJ2-5
clone size: many
V gene: TRBV6-5
CDR3 DNA: TGTGCCAGCAGTCTGCAACCGGGACTCGGAGAGACCCAGTACTTC
CDR3 protein: CASSLQPGLGETQYF

D gene: .
J gene: TRBJ1-4
clone size: many
V gene: TRBV7-9
CDR3 DNA: TGTGCCAGCAGCCGACAGGACCTTAATGAAAAACTGTTTTTT
CDR3 protein: CASSRQDLNEKLFF

D gene: .
J gene: TRBJ2-2
clone size: many
V gene: TRBV5-1
CDR3 DNA: TGCGCCAGCAGCGAAAATACGAACACCGGGGAGCTGTTTTTT
CDR3 protein: CASSENTNTGELFF

D gene: .
J gene: TRBJ2-1
clone size: many
V gene: TRBV12-3/TRBV12-4
CDR3 DNA: TGTGCCAGTTTAATATTGGAGAGCTCCTACAATGAGCAGTTCTTC
CDR3 protein: CASLILESSYNEQFF

D gene: .
J gene: TRBJ2-7
clone size: many
V gene: TRBV9
CDR3 DNA: TGTGCCAGCAGCGTAGCCGATGCCGAGGATATTTTGGGGTACGAGCAGTACTTC
CDR3 protein: CASSVADAEDILGYEQYF

D gene: .
J gene: TRBJ2-1
clone size: many
V gene: TRBV5-1
CDR3 DNA: TGCGCCAGCAGCGTCACTACCGGGACCAGCTACAATGAGCAGTTCTTC
CDR3 protein: CASSVTTGTSYNEQFF

D gene: .
J gene: TRBJ1-1
clone size: many
V gene: TRBV7-9
CDR3 DNA: TGTGCCAGCAGCTTAGGGAGGAGGGATTTCTTT
CDR3 protein: CASSLGRRDFF

D gene: TRBD1
J gene: TRBJ1-1
clone size: many
V gene: TRBV11-3
CDR3 DNA: TGTGCCAGCAGCTTGACAGGGGTGGCTGAAGCTTTCTTT
CDR3 protein: CASSLTGVAEAFF

D gene: TRBD2
J gene: TRBJ2-7
clone size: many
V gene: TRBV20-1
CDR3 DNA: TGCAGTGCTAGACCCCCGGGGGGAGGGAGTTACTCCTACGAGCAGTACTTC
CDR3 protein: CSARPPGGGSYSYEQYF